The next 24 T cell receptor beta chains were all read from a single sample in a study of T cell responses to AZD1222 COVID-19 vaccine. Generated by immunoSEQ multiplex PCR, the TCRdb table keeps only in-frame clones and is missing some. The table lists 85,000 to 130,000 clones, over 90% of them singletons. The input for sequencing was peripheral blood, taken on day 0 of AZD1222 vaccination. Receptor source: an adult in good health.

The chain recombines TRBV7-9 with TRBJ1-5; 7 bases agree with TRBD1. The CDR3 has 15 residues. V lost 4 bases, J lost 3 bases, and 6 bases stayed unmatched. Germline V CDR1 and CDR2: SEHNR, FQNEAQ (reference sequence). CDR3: CASSSTGNINQPQHF. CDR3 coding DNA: TGTGCCAGCAGCTCGACAGGGAATATCAATCAGCCCCAGCATTTT.

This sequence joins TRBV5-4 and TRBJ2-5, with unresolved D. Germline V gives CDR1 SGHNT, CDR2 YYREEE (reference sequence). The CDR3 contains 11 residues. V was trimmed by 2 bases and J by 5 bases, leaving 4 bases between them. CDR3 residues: CASSFGETQYF. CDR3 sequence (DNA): TGTGCCAGCAGCTTCGGGGAGACCCAGTACTTC.

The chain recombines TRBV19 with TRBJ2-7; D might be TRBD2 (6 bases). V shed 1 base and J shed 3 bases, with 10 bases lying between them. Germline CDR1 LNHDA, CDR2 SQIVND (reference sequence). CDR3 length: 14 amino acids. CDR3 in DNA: TGTGCCAGTAGTATAGGCTGGGGGGTCTACGAGCAGTACTTC. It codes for CASSIGWGVYEQYF.

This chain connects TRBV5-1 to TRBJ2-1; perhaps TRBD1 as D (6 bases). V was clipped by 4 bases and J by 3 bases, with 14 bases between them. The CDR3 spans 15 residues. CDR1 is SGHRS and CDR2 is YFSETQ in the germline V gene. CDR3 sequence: CASSQQQGYYNEQFF. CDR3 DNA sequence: TGCGCCAGCAGCCAACAACAGGGTTACTACAATGAGCAGTTCTTC. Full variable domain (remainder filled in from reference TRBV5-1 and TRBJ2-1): KAGVTQTPRYLIKTRGQQVTLSCSPISGHRSVSWYQQTPGQGLQFLFEYFSETQRNKGNFPGRFSGRQFSNSRSEMNVSTLELGDSALYLCASSQQQGYYNEQFFGPGTRLTVL.

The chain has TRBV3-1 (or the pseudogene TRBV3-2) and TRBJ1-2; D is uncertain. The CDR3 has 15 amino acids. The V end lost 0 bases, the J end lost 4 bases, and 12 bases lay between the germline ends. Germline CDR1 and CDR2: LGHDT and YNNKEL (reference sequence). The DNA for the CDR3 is TGTGCCAGCAGCCAAGATAGAAGAACAGCCTATGGCTACACCTTC. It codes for CASSQDRRTAYGYTF.

The CDR3 coding sequence is TGCGCCAGCAGCCACGGACAGGTGGAGATCTTTGGCTACACCTTC. This codes for CASSHGQVEIFGYTF. The gene calls are TRBV5-1 and TRBJ1-2, with 7 bases aligning to TRBD1. The CDR3 runs to 15 residues. Germline V CDR1 and CDR2: SGHRS, YFSETQ. With 4 bases clipped from V and 7 bases from J, the junction kept 13 bases outside the gene matches.

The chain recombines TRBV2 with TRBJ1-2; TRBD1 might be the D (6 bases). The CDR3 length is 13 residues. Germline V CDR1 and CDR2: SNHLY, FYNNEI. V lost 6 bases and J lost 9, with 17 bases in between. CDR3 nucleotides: TGTGCCAGCAGAACGGGGGGCGAAAGTCGCTACACCTTC. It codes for CASRTGGESRYTF.

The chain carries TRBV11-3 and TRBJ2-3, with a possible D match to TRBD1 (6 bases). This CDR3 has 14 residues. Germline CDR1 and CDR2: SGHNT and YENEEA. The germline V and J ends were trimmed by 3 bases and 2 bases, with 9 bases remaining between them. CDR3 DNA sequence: TGTGCCAGCAGCTTGCAGGGGACCACAGATACGCAGTATTTT. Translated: CASSLQGTTDTQYF. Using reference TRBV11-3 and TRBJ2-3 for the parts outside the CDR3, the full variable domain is EAGVVQSPRYKIIEKKQPVAFWCNPISGHNTLYWYLQNLGQGPELLIRYENEEAVDDSQLPKDRFSAERLKGVDSTLKIQPAELGDSAVYLCASSLQGTTDTQYFGPGTRLTVL.

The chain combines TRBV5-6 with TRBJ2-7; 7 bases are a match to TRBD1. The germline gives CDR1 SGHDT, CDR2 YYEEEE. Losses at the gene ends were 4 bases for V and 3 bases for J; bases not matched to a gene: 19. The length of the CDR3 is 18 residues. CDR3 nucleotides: TGTGCCAGCAGCGATAGGACAGGCGTCTCCAATCGATACTACGAGCAGTACTTC. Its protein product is CASSDRTGVSNRYYEQYF.

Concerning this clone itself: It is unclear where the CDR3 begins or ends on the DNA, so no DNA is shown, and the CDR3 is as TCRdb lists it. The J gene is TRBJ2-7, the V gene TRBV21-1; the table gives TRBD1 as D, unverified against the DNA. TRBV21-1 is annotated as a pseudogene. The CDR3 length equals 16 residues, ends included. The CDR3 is CASRGYICCRAYEQYF.

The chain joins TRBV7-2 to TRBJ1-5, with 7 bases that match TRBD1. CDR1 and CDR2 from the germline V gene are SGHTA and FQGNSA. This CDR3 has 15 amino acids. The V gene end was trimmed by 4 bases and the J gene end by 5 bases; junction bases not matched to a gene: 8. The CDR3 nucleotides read TGTGCCAGCAGCTCCCAGACAGGGAGGGATCAGCCCCAGCATTTT. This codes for CASSSQTGRDQPQHF.

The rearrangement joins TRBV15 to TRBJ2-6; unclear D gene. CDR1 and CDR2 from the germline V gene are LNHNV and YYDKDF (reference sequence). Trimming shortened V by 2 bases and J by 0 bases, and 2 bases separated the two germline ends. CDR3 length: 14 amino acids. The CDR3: CATSRHSGANVLTF. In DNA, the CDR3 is TGTGCCACCAGCAGACACTCTGGGGCCAACGTCCTGACTTTC.

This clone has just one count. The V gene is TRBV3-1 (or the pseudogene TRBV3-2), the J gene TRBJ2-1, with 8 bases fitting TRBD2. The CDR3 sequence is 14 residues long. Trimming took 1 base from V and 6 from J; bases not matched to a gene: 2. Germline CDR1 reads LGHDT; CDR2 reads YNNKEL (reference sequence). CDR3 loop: CASSQGTSLNEQFF. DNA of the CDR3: TGTGCCAGCAGCCAAGGGACTAGCCTCAATGAGCAGTTCTTC.

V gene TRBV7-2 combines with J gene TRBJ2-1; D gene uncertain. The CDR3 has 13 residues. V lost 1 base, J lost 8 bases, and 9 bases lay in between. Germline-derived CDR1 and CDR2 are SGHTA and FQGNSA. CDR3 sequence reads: CASSLEGRDEQFF. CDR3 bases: TGTGCCAGCAGCTTAGAGGGCCGGGATGAGCAGTTCTTC.

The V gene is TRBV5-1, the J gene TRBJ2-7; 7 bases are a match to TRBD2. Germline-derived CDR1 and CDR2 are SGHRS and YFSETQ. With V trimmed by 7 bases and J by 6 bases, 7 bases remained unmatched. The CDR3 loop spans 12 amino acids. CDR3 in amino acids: CASVQRDGEQYF. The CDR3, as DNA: TGCGCCAGCGTCCAGCGGGATGGCGAGCAGTACTTC.

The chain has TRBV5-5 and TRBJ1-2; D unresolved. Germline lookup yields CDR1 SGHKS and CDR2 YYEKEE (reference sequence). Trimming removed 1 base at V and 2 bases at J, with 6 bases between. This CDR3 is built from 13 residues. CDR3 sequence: CASSLLQNYGYTF. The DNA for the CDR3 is TGTGCCAGCAGCTTGCTACAGAACTATGGCTACACCTTC.

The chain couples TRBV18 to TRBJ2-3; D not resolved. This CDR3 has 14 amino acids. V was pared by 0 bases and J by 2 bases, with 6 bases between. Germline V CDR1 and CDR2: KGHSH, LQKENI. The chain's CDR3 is CASSPPVVTDTQYF. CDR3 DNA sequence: TGTGCCAGCTCACCACCAGTAGTCACAGATACGCAGTATTTT.

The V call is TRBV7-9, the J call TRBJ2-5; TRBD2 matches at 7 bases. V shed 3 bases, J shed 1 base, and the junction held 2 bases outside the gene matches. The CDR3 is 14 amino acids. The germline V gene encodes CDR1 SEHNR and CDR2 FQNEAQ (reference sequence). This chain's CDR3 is CASSFSGVQETQYF. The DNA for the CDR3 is TGTGCCAGCAGCTTCAGCGGGGTCCAAGAGACCCAGTACTTC.

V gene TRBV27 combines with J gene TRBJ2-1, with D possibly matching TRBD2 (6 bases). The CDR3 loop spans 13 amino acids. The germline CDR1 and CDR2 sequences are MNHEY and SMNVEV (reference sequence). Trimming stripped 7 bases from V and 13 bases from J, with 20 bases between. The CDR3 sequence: CASTSAGGDSQFF. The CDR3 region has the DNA TGTGCCAGCACCTCAGCAGGCGGGGACTCTCAGTTCTTC.

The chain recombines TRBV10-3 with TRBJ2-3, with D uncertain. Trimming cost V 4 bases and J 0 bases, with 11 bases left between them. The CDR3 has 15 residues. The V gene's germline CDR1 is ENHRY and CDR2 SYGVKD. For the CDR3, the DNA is TGTGCCATCAGTGGATACAGCTCTAGCACAGATACGCAGTATTTT. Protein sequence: CAISGYSSSTDTQYF.

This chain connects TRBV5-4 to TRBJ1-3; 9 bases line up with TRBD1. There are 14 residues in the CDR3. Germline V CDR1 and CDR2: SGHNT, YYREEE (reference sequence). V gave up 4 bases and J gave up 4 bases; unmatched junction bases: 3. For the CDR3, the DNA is TGTGCCAGCAGCCCAGGGACAGGGGGAAACACCATATATTTT. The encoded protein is CASSPGTGGNTIYF.

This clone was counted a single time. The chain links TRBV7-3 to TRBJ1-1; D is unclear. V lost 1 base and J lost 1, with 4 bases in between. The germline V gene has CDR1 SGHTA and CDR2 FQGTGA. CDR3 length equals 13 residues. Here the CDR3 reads CASSLSRNTEAFF. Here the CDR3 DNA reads TGTGCCAGCAGCTTAAGCAGGAACACTGAAGCTTTCTTT.

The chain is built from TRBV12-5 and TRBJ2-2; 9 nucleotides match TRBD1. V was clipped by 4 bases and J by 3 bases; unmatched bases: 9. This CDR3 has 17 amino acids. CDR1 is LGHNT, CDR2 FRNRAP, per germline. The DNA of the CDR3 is TGTGCTAGTGGTTCGACTAAGGGACAGGGCTACACCGGGGAGCTGTTTTTT. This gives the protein CASGSTKGQGYTGELFF.

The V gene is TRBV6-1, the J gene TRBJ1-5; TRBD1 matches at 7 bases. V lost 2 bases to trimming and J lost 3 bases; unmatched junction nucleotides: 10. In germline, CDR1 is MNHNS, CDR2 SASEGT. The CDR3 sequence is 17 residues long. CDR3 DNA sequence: TGTGCCAGCAGTGAATTAGGGGACAGCGGCGACAATCAGCCCCAGCATTTT. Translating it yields CASSELGDSGDNQPQHF.